This record concerns one TCR beta chain sequence. Profiling relied on immunoSEQ multiplex PCR, and the TCRdb table lists in-frame clones only, not all of them. The sample lists about 2.3 million clones; 90% to 95% were seen once. This sample was taken from a study of shared clonotypes between healthy human individuals. CDR1 and CDR2 from the germline V gene are SGHRS and YFSETQ. Deletions cut 0 bases from V and 0 bases from J, with 19 bases between. This CDR3 spans 19 amino acids. This clonotype was obtained from a man aged 18 to 29 in good health. Some clones in this sample may be carry-over from other donors' samples. The chain joins TRBV5-1 to TRBJ2-1; no clear D gene. What was sequenced was naive CD4+ T cells from PBMCs. Subset: CD45RA+ positively selected. CDR3 sequence reads: CASSLVVLWDSSSYNEQFF. DNA of the CDR3: TGCGCCAGCAGCTTGGTGGTTTTGTGGGATTCTAGCTCCTACAATGAGCAGTTCTTC.